The rows below give T cell receptor beta chains drawn from one sample of a study of blood T cell repertoires in COVID-19. Produced via immunoSEQ multiplex PCR; TCRdb's table is partial and in-frame only. The top ten clones hold around 6.4% of a sample with about 240,000 clones, around four fifths of them seen once. Sequencing was carried out using peripheral blood. The receptors were sampled from a woman in her sixties or seventies with active or convalescent COVID-19. The CDR3 runs from the conserved cysteine through the conserved F or W. The order of the fields is V gene, clone size, D gene, J gene, CDR3 DNA, CDR3 protein. D genes are given only for firm matches. The size field is filled for only some rows; it gives once, few, many or a size class.

TRBV30,once,TRBD1,TRBJ2-5,TGTGCCTTTCTACAGGGGGCGTTTCAAGAGACCCAGTACTTC,CAFLQGAFQETQYF
TRBV7-8,NA,TRBD1,TRBJ1-2,TGTGCCAGCAGCTCACTAGGACAGGGAGACTATGGCTACACCTTC,CASSSLGQGDYGYTF
TRBV7-9,NA,TRBD1,TRBJ1-1,TGTGCCAGCAGCAGGACAGGGCGGGACACTGAAGCTTTCTTT,CASSRTGRDTEAFF
TRBV29-1,many,TRBD1,TRBJ1-2,TGCAGCGTTGAAGATCAAACAGGGGGAGGGTATGGCTACACCTTC,CSVEDQTGGGYGYTF
TRBV18,NA,TRBD1,TRBJ2-5,TGTGCCAGCTCACCAGACAGGGAGAGTACGGAGACCCAGTACTTC,CASSPDRESTETQYF
TRBV4-1,once,NA,TRBJ1-2,TGCGCCAGCAGCCAAGGTCCTACAGTCCGCTATGGCTACACCTTC,CASSQGPTVRYGYTF
TRBV30,NA,NA,TRBJ1-5,TGTGCCTGGAGTGAGCAGGAGGGTCAGCCCCAGCATTTT,CAWSEQEGQPQHF
TRBV12-5,NA,NA,TRBJ1-5,TGTGCTAGTCTCGCCCGGGACTTTAATCAGCCCCAGCATTTT,CASLARDFNQPQHF
TRBV4-1,once,TRBD2,TRBJ2-5,TGCGCCAGCAGCCAAGAACGGGGCCTAGCGGGGGGAAGGGCCCAGGGGGAGACCCAGTACTTC,CASSQERGLAGGRAQGETQYF
TRBV2,NA,TRBD2,TRBJ2-5,TGTGCCAGCAGGGCGACTAGCGGGGGGTTCCAGTACTTC,CASRATSGGFQYF
TRBV7-9,NA,NA,TRBJ2-2,TGTGCCAGCAGCGTCAAACTAGGAAACACCGGGGAGCTGTTTTTT,CASSVKLGNTGELFF
TRBV5-1,NA,NA,TRBJ2-5,TGCGCCAGCAGCGATACAGGGTTTTTTGGCGAGACCCAGTACTTC,CASSDTGFFGETQYF
TRBV19,NA,NA,TRBJ2-3,TGTGCCAGTTCCCGGACAGATTACACAGATACGCAGTATTTT,CASSRTDYTDTQYF
TRBV19,NA,NA,TRBJ2-3,TGTGCCAGTAGCGATACAGGGACAGATACGCAGTATTTT,CASSDTGTDTQYF
TRBV5-1,NA,TRBD1,TRBJ1-3,TGCGCCAGCAGCACCGGCCCGACAGGGGCTAGGGGAAACACCATATATTTT,CASSTGPTGARGNTIYF
TRBV7-2,NA,TRBD1,TRBJ2-3,TGTGCCAGCAGCCCACAGGGACAGGGGGCGTCAGATACGCAGTATTTT,CASSPQGQGASDTQYF
TRBV15,NA,TRBD1,TRBJ2-5,TGTGCCACCAGCAGAGAGGGACAGGCGGAGACCCAGTACTTC,CATSREGQAETQYF
TRBV18,NA,TRBD1,TRBJ1-5,TGTGCCAGCTCTGTTGGGGGACAGGGAGGCAATCAGCCCCAGCATTTT,CASSVGGQGGNQPQHF
TRBV6-4,once,TRBD2,TRBJ2-1,TGTGCCAGCAGTAATAGCGGGCACAATGAGCAGTTCTTC,CASSNSGHNEQFF
TRBV30,NA,TRBD1,TRBJ1-4,TGTGCCTGGAGTGTACAGGGGAGTGAAAAACTGTTTTTT,CAWSVQGSEKLFF
TRBV6-5,NA,TRBD1,TRBJ1-1,TGTGCCAGCGCCGGACAGGGGTTCACTGAAGCTTTCTTT,CASAGQGFTEAFF
TRBV2,NA,TRBD2,TRBJ2-3,TGTGCCAGCAGTGACCCCCGGGAGGAAGATACGCAGTATTTT,CASSDPREEDTQYF
TRBV3-1/TRBV3-2,once,NA,TRBJ1-6,TGTGCCAGCAGCCAGGACAGCGACTCACCCCTCCACTTT,CASSQDSDSPLHF
TRBV2,NA,TRBD1,TRBJ1-2,TGTGCCAGCAGGAGGGACAGTAACTATGGCTACACCTTC,CASRRDSNYGYTF
TRBV23-1,NA,TRBD1,TRBJ2-1,TGCGCCAGCAGTCAATCGGCGACAGGGAGAACTGAGCAGTTCTTC,CASSQSATGRTEQFF
TRBV4-1,NA,TRBD2,TRBJ2-5,TGCGCCAGCAGCCAAGATCGGGGTAGCGGGAGGCCCCAAGAGACCCAGTACTTC,CASSQDRGSGRPQETQYF
TRBV11-2,NA,TRBD1,TRBJ1-1,TGTGCCAGCAGCCTCACAGGGGCTCGGACTGAAGCTTTCTTT,CASSLTGARTEAFF
TRBV3-1/TRBV3-2,NA,TRBD2,TRBJ2-3,TGTGCCAGCAGCCAACAGACTAGCCTCACAGATACGCAGTATTTT,CASSQQTSLTDTQYF